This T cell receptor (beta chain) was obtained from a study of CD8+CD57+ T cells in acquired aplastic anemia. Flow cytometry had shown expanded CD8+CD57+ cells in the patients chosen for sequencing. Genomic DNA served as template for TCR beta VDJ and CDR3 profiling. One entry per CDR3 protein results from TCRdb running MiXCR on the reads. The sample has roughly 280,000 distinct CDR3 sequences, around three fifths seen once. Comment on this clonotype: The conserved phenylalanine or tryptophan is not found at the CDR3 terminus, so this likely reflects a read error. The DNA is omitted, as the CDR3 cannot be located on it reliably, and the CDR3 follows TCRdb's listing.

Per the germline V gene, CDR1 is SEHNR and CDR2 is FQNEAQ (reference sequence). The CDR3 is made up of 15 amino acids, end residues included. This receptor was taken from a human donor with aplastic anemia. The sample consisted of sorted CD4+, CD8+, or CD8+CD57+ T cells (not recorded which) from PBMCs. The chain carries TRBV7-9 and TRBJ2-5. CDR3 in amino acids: CASSLGAVYGYTFGS.